The 20 T cell receptor beta chains in this list originate from one sample, sequenced in a study of T cell repertoires in cytomegalovirus infection. These TCRs are of unknown antigen specificity. TCRdb called the reads again in MiXCR, with one record for every CDR3 protein. The repertoire includes roughly 500,000 distinct CDR3 sequences, under 55% of them detected once, and around 44% sits in the top ten. Sequenced here: cultured PBMCs, sampled from culture after CMV antigen stimulation. The receptors here all came from a human donor in good health (CMV status not recorded). Some clones in this sample may be carry-over from other donors' samples.

On this clonotype itself: It is likely a read error, because the conserved phenylalanine at the end of the CDR3 is missing. This rearrangement joins TRBV11-2 to TRBJ2-7; 8 positions agree with TRBD2. CDR1 is SGHAT, CDR2 FQNNGV, per germline. The CDR3 extends over 15 amino acids. The J segment lost 0 bases and the V segment lost 5 bases, leaving 6 bases of the junction unmatched. The CDR3 here is CASSPRLASSYEQYL. DNA for the CDR3: TGTGCCAGCAGCCCCAGACTAGCGAGCTCCTACGAGCAGTACCTC.

This sequence joins TRBV5-3 and TRBJ2-1; 12 nucleotides match TRBD2. TRBV5-3 is placed among ORFs of uncertain function. CDR3 length: 16 residues. V was pared by 8 bases and J by 8 bases, with 14 bases of the junction left unmatched. This CDR3 reads CASSKSLAGGKDEQFF. Here the CDR3 DNA reads TGTGCCAGCAGCAAGTCACTAGCGGGAGGTAAGGATGAGCAGTTCTTC.

This clonotype was observed many times. The chain links TRBV7-2 to TRBJ1-2; 8 bases align to TRBD1. CDR1 is SGHTA and CDR2 is FQGNSA in the germline V gene. V shed 6 bases and J 5 bases; nucleotides not matched to a gene: 5. The CDR3 length is 13 residues. Here the CDR3 reads CASRQDREYGYTF. The CDR3, as DNA: TGTGCCAGCAGACAGGACAGGGAGTATGGCTACACCTTC.

The chain uses TRBV11-2 and TRBJ2-2; the D is unclear. This CDR3 has 15 residues. Between the trimmed V and J ends, which lost 3 bases and 1 base, there was a span of 9 bases. Germline V gives CDR1 SGHAT, CDR2 FQNNGV. CDR3 sequence (DNA): TGTGCCAGCAGCTTCGGGTGGGGGAACACCGGGGAGCTGTTTTTT. Its translation: CASSFGWGNTGELFF.

The chain is built from TRBV19 and TRBJ2-1, with a weak D call TRBD2 (5 bases). The CDR3 totals 16 residues. The germline V gene encodes CDR1 LNHDA and CDR2 SQIVND (reference sequence). The V and J ends lost 6 bases and 0 bases respectively, with 15 bases between them. This chain's CDR3 is CASSLRRAHSYNEQFF. In nucleotides, the CDR3 is TGTGCCAGTAGCTTGAGGCGGGCCCACTCCTACAATGAGCAGTTCTTC.

In its sample, this clonotype was seen a few times. V and J are TRBV12-3 or TRBV12-4 and TRBJ1-6; D not certain. V lost 4 bases and J 0 bases, leaving 7 bases between the germline ends. The CDR3 runs 15 residues. CDR3 bases: TGTGCCAGCAGTTACAGCGTCTCCTATAATTCACCCCTCCACTTT. Translating it yields CASSYSVSYNSPLHF.

CDR3 residues: CASISTGVVNEQFF. The CDR3 DNA follows: TGTGCCAGCATCTCGACAGGGGTAGTCAATGAGCAGTTCTTC. The chain joins TRBV12-3 or TRBV12-4 to TRBJ2-1, with 8 bases fitting TRBD1. This CDR3 region has 14 residues. Trimming cost V 7 bases and J 6 bases; bases outside gene matches: 8.

The rearrangement links TRBV7-2 to TRBJ2-1; 14 nucleotides agree with TRBD2. V shed 5 bases, J shed 8 bases, and the junction held 5 bases outside the gene matches. Germline V lookup: CDR1 SGHTA, CDR2 FQGNSA. CDR3 length: 15 residues. DNA of the CDR3: TGTGCCAGCAGCCCGGGACTAGCGGGAGTCTATGAGCAGTTCTTC. Encoded protein: CASSPGLAGVYEQFF.

The table lists this clonotype with a few counts. The chain combines TRBV6-2 or TRBV6-3 with TRBJ2-5; the match to TRBD1 covers 7 bases. This CDR3 contains 16 residues. Unmatched junction bases numbered 14, after V lost 5 bases and J lost 5 bases. Germline V gives CDR1 MNHEY, CDR2 SVGEGT. The CDR3 sequence: CASSPYKEQGLETQYF. CDR3 DNA sequence: TGTGCCAGCAGTCCTTACAAGGAACAGGGGTTGGAGACCCAGTACTTC.

The chain employs TRBV6-6 and TRBJ2-7; 9 positions agree with TRBD1. Germline-derived CDR1 and CDR2 are MNHNY and SVGAGI (reference sequence). The V segment lost 6 bases and the J segment 1 base; nucleotides outside the gene matches: 13. This CDR3 has 17 amino acids. The CDR3 sequence is CASRESTGGAGSYEQYF. In nucleotides, the CDR3 is TGTGCCAGCAGGGAATCCACAGGGGGCGCAGGGTCCTACGAGCAGTACTTC.

The sample holds a few counts of this clonotype. The rearrangement uses TRBV7-2 and TRBJ2-5, with D unresolved. The CDR3 has 14 amino acids. Germline lookup yields CDR1 SGHTA and CDR2 FQGNSA. Between the trimmed V and J ends, which lost 6 bases and 1 base, there was a span of 12 bases. The CDR3 loop is CASRRESGQETQYF. CDR3 coding DNA: TGTGCCAGCAGACGCGAATCCGGCCAAGAGACCCAGTACTTC.

This rearrangement joins TRBV7-2 to TRBJ2-3, with D unclear. CDR1 is SGHTA, CDR2 FQGNSA, per germline. This CDR3 spans 14 amino acids. V shed 1 base and J shed 4 bases, with 9 bases lying between them. This CDR3 reads CASSLDLGSDTQYF. CDR3 DNA sequence: TGTGCCAGCAGCTTAGACCTTGGGTCAGATACGCAGTATTTT.

The genes are TRBV7-8 and TRBJ1-2, with a tentative D call TRBD1 (5 bases). CDR1 SGHVS and CDR2 FQNEAQ come from the germline V gene. V dropped 4 bases and J dropped 7 bases, with 10 bases sitting between them. The CDR3 runs to 12 residues. The CDR3: CASSSGTAGYTF. The CDR3 region has the DNA TGTGCCAGCAGCTCAGGGACGGCTGGCTACACCTTC.

This clonotype was picked up a small number of times. The rearrangement links TRBV7-8 to TRBJ1-1; TRBD1 agrees at 9 bases. This CDR3 has 13 residues. Germline V gene data show CDR1 as SGHVS and CDR2 as FQNEAQ. J gave up 6 bases and V 7 bases, and 6 bases lay outside the gene matches. The CDR3 DNA sequence: TGTGCCAGCACCTTGGGACAGGGAGCTGAAGCTTTCTTT. This codes for CASTLGQGAEAFF.

CDR3 residues: CASSPDPNGDIQYF. CDR3 DNA: TGTGCCAGCAGCCCGGACCCGAACGGGGACATTCAGTACTTC. This chain uses TRBV7-2 with TRBJ2-4; TRBD2 might be the D (5 bases). The CDR3 runs 14 residues. The V gene lost 5 bases and the J gene lost 8 bases, with 16 bases spanning the gap. Per germline, CDR1 SGHTA and CDR2 FQGNSA.

V is TRBV11-2 and J is TRBJ2-2, with D possibly being TRBD2 (6 bases). Per germline, CDR1 SGHAT and CDR2 FQNNGV. V was pared by 5 bases and J by 6 bases, with 19 bases between. This CDR3 has 16 amino acids. The CDR3 coding sequence is TGTGCCAGCAGCCTCCATGGGGGGTCCTCGTCCGGGGAGCTGTTTTTT. It yields the protein CASSLHGGSSSGELFF.

The gene calls are TRBV5-4 and TRBJ1-1; maybe TRBD1 (5 bases). The germline V and J ends were trimmed by 4 bases and 1 base, with 11 bases remaining between them. Germline-derived CDR1 and CDR2 are SGHNT and YYREEE (reference sequence). The CDR3 loop spans 14 amino acids. DNA of the CDR3: TGTGCCAGCAGCCACGGGGGGACGAACACTGAAGCTTTCTTT. It yields the protein CASSHGGTNTEAFF.

This clonotype is a singleton in its sample. V usage is TRBV28 and J usage is TRBJ2-6; TRBD1 is a possible D gene (5 bases). Germline V gene lookup returns CDR1 MDHEN and CDR2 SYDVKM. CDR3 size: 17 residues. V dropped 3 bases and J dropped 2 bases, with 14 bases sitting between them. The CDR3 region is CASSFQGLSAGANVLTF. Written as DNA, the CDR3 is TGTGCCAGCAGTTTTCAGGGCCTGTCGGCTGGGGCCAACGTCCTGACTTTC.

The chain uses TRBV6-1 and TRBJ2-1, with D possibly matching TRBD1 (6 bases). CDR1 and CDR2 (germline): MNHNS, SASEGT. The CDR3 loop spans 14 amino acids. Between the trimmed V and J ends, which lost 2 bases and 8 bases, there was a span of 13 bases. The CDR3: CASSEYWGRDEQFF. CDR3 nucleotides: TGTGCCAGCAGTGAATATTGGGGGCGCGATGAGCAGTTCTTC.

This clonotype was counted many times. The V gene is TRBV7-2, the J gene TRBJ2-7; D is uncertain. V lost 5 bases and J 2 bases, leaving 7 bases between the germline ends. The CDR3 is 12 amino acids. CDR1 and CDR2 from the germline V gene are SGHTA and FQGNSA. CDR3: CASSPPAYEQYF. In DNA form, the CDR3 reads TGTGCCAGCAGCCCCCCCGCCTACGAGCAGTACTTC.